These 3 T cell receptor beta chains came from one sample sequenced in a study of PD-L1 blockade in urothelial cancer. Time point in this sample: peripheral blood 6 weeks after treatment start. Profiling relied on immunoSEQ multiplex PCR, and the TCRdb table lists in-frame clones only, not all of them. The sample comprises about 76,000 clones, roughly 90% of which are singletons, and roughly 0.8% rests with the top ten. This sample comprised PBMCs, obtained around atezolizumab (anti-PD-L1) treatment. The receptors shown here come from a woman of 80 years or more with urothelial cancer.

This sequence joins TRBV6-4 and TRBJ1-2; D gene unclear. Germline V gene data show CDR1 as MRHNA and CDR2 as SNTAGT. The CDR3 loop spans 13 amino acids. Deletions cut 3 bases from V and 7 bases from J, with 12 bases between. The CDR3 DNA reads as TGTGCCAGCAGTGATCGTGGGGAGGGTGGCTACACCTTC. Amino acids: CASSDRGEGGYTF.

The J gene is TRBJ1-2, the V gene TRBV5-1; 7 nucleotides match TRBD1. The CDR3 contains 16 residues. V shed 4 bases and J 5 bases; nucleotides not matched to a gene: 14. Germline CDR1 and CDR2: SGHRS and YFSETQ. Here the CDR3 DNA reads TGCGCCAGCAGCCGGGGCCCCGACAGGGAGACGTATGGCTACACCTTC. Amino acids: CASSRGPDRETYGYTF.

This chain uses TRBV30 with TRBJ1-1, with D unresolved. V dropped 4 bases and J dropped 4 bases, with 7 bases sitting between them. CDR1 is GTSNPN, CDR2 SVGIG, per germline (reference sequence). The CDR3 is 11 residues long. In DNA form, the CDR3 reads TGTGCCTGGAATAGAGGCACTGAAGCTTTCTTT. Residues: CAWNRGTEAFF. Full variable domain (rest looked up from reference TRBV30 and TRBJ1-1): SQTIHQWPATLVQPVGSPLSLECTVEGTSNPNLYWYRQAAGRGLQLLFYSVGIGQISSEVPQNLSASRPQDRQFILSSKKLLLSDSGFYLCAWNRGTEAFFGQGTRLTVV.